The present T cell receptor (beta chain) was sequenced within a study of blood T cell repertoires in COVID-19. Study in general: Sources were T cells, B-cell-depleted T cells, or PBMCs; the material itself was cDNA or gDNA.

The authors' processing: Quantification of nucleated cells was approximated via reference gene primer amplification. Using immunoSEQ multiplex PCR, the repertoire was profiled, and TCRdb retains in-frame clones only, with some absent. V, J and clone size were drawn from that table, and D and trimming were deduced from the DNA. The repertoire holds some 150,000 clones, with 75% to 90% as singletons. The sequenced sample consisted of peripheral blood. This clonotype was obtained from a woman in her sixties or seventies with active COVID-19.

CDR3 bases: TGTGCCAGCTCACCATCCCCCCCCAGACAGGCCTCTGGAAACACCATATATTTT. Amino acids: CASSPSPPRQASGNTIYF. The genes are TRBV18 and TRBJ1-3; weak D call: TRBD1 (6 bases). The germline gives CDR1 KGHSH, CDR2 LQKENI. This CDR3 has 18 residues. Trimming cost V 2 bases and J 0 bases, with 17 bases left between them.